This T cell receptor beta chain was documented in a study of T cell changes during pregnancy in multiple sclerosis. Clones were read by immunoSEQ multiplex PCR, and TCRdb kept only the in-frame ones, dropping some. The sample yields more than 95,000 clones, about 90% seen once. The sequenced sample was peripheral blood, obtained after pregnancy. The TCR sequence derives from a female donor with multiple sclerosis, enrolled in a pregnancy study.

The CDR3 here is CASRPRGSEAFF. The CDR3 region has the DNA TGTGCCAGCCGCCCCAGGGGATCTGAAGCTTTCTTT. V is TRBV11-2 and J is TRBJ1-1; D perhaps matches TRBD1 (6 bases). The CDR3 consists of 12 residues. Trimming left V 8 bases short and J 6 bases short, with 13 bases between. Germline V gene lookup returns CDR1 SGHAT and CDR2 FQNNGV.